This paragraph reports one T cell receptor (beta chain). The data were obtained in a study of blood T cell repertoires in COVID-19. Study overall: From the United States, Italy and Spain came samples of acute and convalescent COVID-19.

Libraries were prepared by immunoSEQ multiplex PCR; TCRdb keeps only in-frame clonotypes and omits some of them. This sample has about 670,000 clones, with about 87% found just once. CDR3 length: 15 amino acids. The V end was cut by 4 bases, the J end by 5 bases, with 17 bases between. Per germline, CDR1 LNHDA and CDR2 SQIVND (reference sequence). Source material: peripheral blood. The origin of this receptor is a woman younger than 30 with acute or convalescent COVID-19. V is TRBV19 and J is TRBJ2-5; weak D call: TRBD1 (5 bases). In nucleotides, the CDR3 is TGTGCCAGTAGTAAGGGGCTCAAGTTGGGGGAGACCCAGTACTTC. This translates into CASSKGLKLGETQYF.